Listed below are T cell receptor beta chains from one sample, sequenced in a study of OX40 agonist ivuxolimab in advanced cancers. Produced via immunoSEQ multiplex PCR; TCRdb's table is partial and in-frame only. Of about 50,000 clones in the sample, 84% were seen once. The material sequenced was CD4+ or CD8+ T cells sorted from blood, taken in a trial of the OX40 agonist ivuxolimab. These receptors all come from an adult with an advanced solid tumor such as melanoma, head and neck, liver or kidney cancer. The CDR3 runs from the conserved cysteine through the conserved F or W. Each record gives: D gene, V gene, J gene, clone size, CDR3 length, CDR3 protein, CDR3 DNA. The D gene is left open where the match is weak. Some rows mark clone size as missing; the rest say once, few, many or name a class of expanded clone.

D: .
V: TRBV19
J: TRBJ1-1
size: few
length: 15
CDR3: CASSRDSFMNTEAFF
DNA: TGTGCCAGTAGTAGAGACAGCTTTATGAACACTGAAGCTTTCTTT

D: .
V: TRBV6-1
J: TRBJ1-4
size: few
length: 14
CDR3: CASRLDLLNEKLFF
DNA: TGTGCCAGCAGATTGGACCTTTTGAATGAAAAACTGTTTTTT

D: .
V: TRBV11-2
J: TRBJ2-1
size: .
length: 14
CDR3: CASSLVGAHNEQFF
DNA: TGTGCCAGCAGCTTGGTGGGAGCTCACAATGAGCAGTTCTTC

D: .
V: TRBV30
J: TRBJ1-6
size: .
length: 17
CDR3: CAWSVMGALLYNSPLHF
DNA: TGTGCCTGGAGTGTAATGGGGGCGTTACTCTATAATTCACCCCTCCACTTT

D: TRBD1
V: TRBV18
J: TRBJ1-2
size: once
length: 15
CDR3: CASSPLDRGGYGYTF
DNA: TGTGCCAGCTCACCCCTGGACAGGGGAGGCTATGGCTACACCTTC

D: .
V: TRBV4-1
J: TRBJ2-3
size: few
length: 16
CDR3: CASSRDWGAGTDTQYF
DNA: TGCGCCAGCAGCCGAGACTGGGGGGCCGGCACAGATACGCAGTATTTT

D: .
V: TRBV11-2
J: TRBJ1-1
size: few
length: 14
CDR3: CASTKILRDGEAFF
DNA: TGTGCCAGCACCAAGATATTGCGGGACGGTGAAGCTTTCTTT

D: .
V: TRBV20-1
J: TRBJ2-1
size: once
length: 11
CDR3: CSVITRKEQFF
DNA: TGCAGTGTTATAACTAGGAAAGAGCAGTTCTTC

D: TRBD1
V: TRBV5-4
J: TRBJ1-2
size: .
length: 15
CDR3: CASSPNRQGAYGYTF
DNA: TGTGCCAGCAGCCCTAACCGACAGGGGGCCTATGGCTACACCTTC

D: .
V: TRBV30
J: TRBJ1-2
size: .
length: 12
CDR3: CAWQTGNYGYTF
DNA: TGTGCCTGGCAAACAGGGAACTATGGCTACACCTTC

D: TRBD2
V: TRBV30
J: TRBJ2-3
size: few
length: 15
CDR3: CAWRQGLAGGDTQYF
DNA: TGTGCCTGGAGACAGGGACTAGCGGGAGGAGATACGCAGTATTTT

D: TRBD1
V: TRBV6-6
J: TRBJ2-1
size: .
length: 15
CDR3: CASRGQGVSNNEQFF
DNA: TGTGCCAGCAGGGGACAGGGGGTTAGCAACAATGAGCAGTTCTTC

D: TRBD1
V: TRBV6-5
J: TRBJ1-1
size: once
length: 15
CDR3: CASSYRQGVYTEAFF
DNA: TGTGCCAGCAGTTATCGCCAGGGGGTTTACACTGAAGCTTTCTTT

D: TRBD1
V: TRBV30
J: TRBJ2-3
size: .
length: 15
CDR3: CAWSSRDRQTDTQYF
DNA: TGTGCCTGGAGTTCCCGGGACAGACAAACAGATACGCAGTATTTT

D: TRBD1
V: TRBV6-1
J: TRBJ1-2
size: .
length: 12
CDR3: CASTGDRGGYTF
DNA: TGTGCCAGCACTGGGGACAGGGGCGGCTACACCTTC

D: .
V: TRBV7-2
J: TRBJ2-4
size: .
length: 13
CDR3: CASSPISGDIQYF
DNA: TGTGCCAGCAGCCCAATTTCAGGGGACATTCAGTACTTC